This T cell receptor beta chain was sequenced in a study of blood T cell repertoires in COVID-19. Study-level background: Spain, Italy and the United States supplied samples that represented acute and convalescent COVID-19. T cells, B-cell-depleted T cells, or PBMCs supplied cDNA or gDNA.

Per the authors' pipeline: How many nucleated cells were present was estimated from reference gene primer amplification. The repertoire was sequenced with immunoSEQ multiplex PCR; TCRdb's copy has only in-frame clones and lacks some. Clonal size and the V and J genes are those of that table, whereas D and trimming came from the DNA. Of 85,000 to 120,000 clones listed, 84% are singletons. The TCR sequence derives from a man aged 40-49 years with active or convalescent COVID-19. Specimen: peripheral blood.

Written as DNA, the CDR3 is TGTGCCAGTAGTTTGAGACCGACAGGGTGGTCTCAAGAGACCCAGTACTTC. Its translation is CASSLRPTGWSQETQYF. The rearrangement uses TRBV19 and TRBJ2-5; 7 nucleotides agree with TRBD1. Germline lookup yields CDR1 LNHDA and CDR2 SQIVND (reference sequence). The CDR3 spans 17 residues. J was trimmed by 2 bases and V by 5 bases; bases with no gene match: 14.